One and the same sample provided the 15 T cell receptor beta chains below, sequenced in a study of PD-L1 blockade in urothelial cancer. Libraries were prepared by immunoSEQ multiplex PCR; TCRdb keeps only in-frame clonotypes and omits some of them. Of around 66,000 clones detected, about 81% appear once; the ten largest clones hold around 1.7%. Time point in this sample: pretreatment peripheral blood. Sequencing was performed on PBMCs, taken around atezolizumab (anti-PD-L1) treatment. The receptors derive from a man aged 70 or older with urothelial cancer.

The CDR3 DNA is TGTGCCAGCAGCTTATCGAACACCATATATTTT. Translating gives CASSLSNTIYF. The chain carries TRBV11-3 and TRBJ1-3; no clear D. V was cut by 2 bases and J by 7 bases, with 3 bases left in between. CDR3 length: 11 amino acids. Germline CDR1 reads SGHNT; CDR2 reads YENEEA.

This chain links TRBV11-2 with TRBJ2-7; 11 bases map to TRBD2. Trimming cost V 0 bases and J 6 bases; bases outside gene matches: 16. This CDR3 region has 19 residues. Per the germline V gene, CDR1 is SGHAT and CDR2 is FQNNGV. CDR3 DNA: TGTGCCAGCAGCTTAGATCTCGTAAGGGCTAGCGGGAGGCCCCCCGAGCAGTACTTC. Translated: CASSLDLVRASGRPPEQYF.

The count of this clone is one. The V call is TRBV7-8, the J call TRBJ1-2, with 8 positions matching TRBD1. In germline, CDR1 is SGHVS, CDR2 FQNEAQ. The J segment lost 8 bases and the V segment lost 1 base, leaving 3 bases of the junction unmatched. CDR3 size: 13 residues. The CDR3 loop reads CASSLGQGHGYTF. As DNA, the CDR3 is TGTGCCAGCAGCTTAGGACAGGGGCACGGCTACACCTTC.

This clone was detected only once. CDR3 sequence: CASSLGLAATYEQYF. In nucleotides, the CDR3 is TGCGCCAGCAGCCTAGGACTAGCGGCTACCTACGAGCAGTACTTC. The V gene is TRBV5-1, the J gene TRBJ2-7; 10 bases align to TRBD2. The CDR3 loop spans 15 amino acids. V dropped 4 bases and J dropped 2; count of bases not matched to a gene: 6. The germline gives CDR1 SGHRS, CDR2 YFSETQ.

V and J are TRBV9 and TRBJ2-7; 12 nucleotides line up with TRBD1. V trimming: 3 bases; J trimming: 11 bases; junction bases outside the gene matches: 9. The CDR3 covers 14 residues. Germline values: CDR1 SGDLS, CDR2 YYNGEE. The CDR3 nucleotides are TGTGCCAGCAGCGCGGGACAGGGGGCCGGGAAAAAGTACTTC. It specifies CASSAGQGAGKKYF.

The sample holds one count of this clone. The V call is TRBV7-6, the J call TRBJ2-3, with 8 bases aligning to TRBD2. V shed 2 bases and J 3 bases; nucleotides not matched to a gene: 7. Germline V gives CDR1 SGHVS, CDR2 FNYEAQ. CDR3 length: 16 residues. The CDR3 DNA follows: TGTGCCAGCAGCTTATCAGCGGGAGTTCGTACAGATACGCAGTATTTT. Its protein is CASSLSAGVRTDTQYF.

Here the CDR3 DNA reads TGTGCCAGCAGTCCACCCGGCGGGAGGGGGCTCGGGGAGCTGTTTTTT. It is translated as CASSPPGGRGLGELFF. The chain recombines TRBV7-2 with TRBJ2-2; 9 positions match TRBD2. The CDR3 is made up of 16 amino acids. Germline V gives CDR1 SGHTA, CDR2 FQGNSA. With V trimmed by 6 bases and J by 7 bases, 12 bases remained unmatched.

The chain combines TRBV9 with TRBJ1-4, with D perhaps matching TRBD1 (5 bases). Germline V gives CDR1 SGDLS, CDR2 YYNGEE. CDR3 length: 13 amino acids. Trimming cost V 4 bases and J 6 bases, with 10 bases left between them. CDR3 loop: CASSPWGDEKLFF. The CDR3 DNA is TGTGCCAGCAGCCCCTGGGGGGATGAAAAACTGTTTTTT.

The V and J genes are TRBV28 and TRBJ1-5, with D perhaps matching TRBD1 (6 bases). The V and J ends lost 6 bases and 4 bases respectively, with 16 bases between them. In germline, CDR1 is MDHEN, CDR2 SYDVKM. This CDR3 has 15 residues. CDR3 amino acids: CASRMGGGQNQPQHF. In DNA, the CDR3 is TGTGCCAGCAGGATGGGGGGGGGACAAAATCAGCCCCAGCATTTT.

The V gene is TRBV4-2, the J gene TRBJ2-1; D is uncertain. The germline gives CDR1 LGHNA, CDR2 YNFKEQ. The CDR3 has 14 amino acids. V was shortened by 1 base and J by 4 bases, with 8 bases between the two germline ends. The CDR3 DNA follows: TGTGCCAGCAGCCAAGGATTTCAGTACAATGAGCAGTTCTTC. Encoded protein: CASSQGFQYNEQFF.

This chain connects TRBV7-9 to TRBJ1-2; D is possibly TRBD1 (6 bases). The CDR3 sequence is 15 residues long. The V end was cut by 0 bases, the J end by 6 bases, with 14 bases between. The germline gives CDR1 SEHNR, CDR2 FQNEAQ (reference sequence). This chain's CDR3 is CASSLAASSGDGYTF. The CDR3 coding sequence is TGTGCCAGCAGCTTAGCGGCTTCCTCAGGGGATGGCTACACCTTC.

The chain couples TRBV4-1 to TRBJ2-5, with 7 bases that match TRBD1. In germline, CDR1 is MGHRA, CDR2 YSYEKL. V lost 3 bases to trimming and J lost 1 base; unmatched junction nucleotides: 5. The CDR3 is 15 residues long. CDR3 DNA sequence: TGCGCCAGCAGCCATCCAGGGACAGTCCAAGAGACCCAGTACTTC. It translates to CASSHPGTVQETQYF.

The J gene is TRBJ1-1, the V gene TRBV11-3; D call uncertain. CDR3 length: 15 residues. Between the trimmed V and J ends, which lost 1 base and 2 bases, there was a span of 11 bases. Germline CDR1 SGHNT, CDR2 YENEEA. CDR3 protein: CASSLVREPNTEAFF. DNA for the CDR3: TGTGCCAGCAGCTTAGTGAGGGAACCTAACACTGAAGCTTTCTTT.

The chain uses TRBV28 and TRBJ1-1; D may be TRBD1 (6 bases). The CDR3 totals 15 residues. Germline CDR1 is MDHEN and CDR2 is SYDVKM. V lost 6 bases and J 0 bases, leaving 14 bases between the germline ends. The CDR3 DNA reads TGTGCCAGCAGCTCTCCGGGACAACTGAACACTGAAGCTTTCTTT. Amino acid sequence: CASSSPGQLNTEAFF.

V usage is TRBV19 and J usage is TRBJ1-2, with no clear D. Germline V gives CDR1 LNHDA, CDR2 SQIVND (reference sequence). Trimming shortened V by 3 bases and J by 2 bases, and 10 bases separated the two germline ends. This CDR3 is 14 amino acids long. CDR3 amino acids: CASSMGGSNYGYTF. The CDR3 nucleotides are TGTGCCAGTAGTATGGGCGGGTCCAACTATGGCTACACCTTC.